What follows are 26 T cell receptor beta chains derived from one specimen sequenced in a study of blood T cell repertoires in COVID-19. Repertoires were generated with immunoSEQ multiplex PCR, while TCRdb's copy carries only in-frame clones and drops some. The sample records about 330,000 clones, 83% being singletons. The sample was peripheral blood. These receptor sequences come from a woman in her forties or fifties with acute or convalescent COVID-19.

The chain recombines TRBV9 with TRBJ2-5, with 7 bases aligning to TRBD2. V dropped 0 bases and J dropped 1; count of bases not matched to a gene: 3. From germline, CDR1 is SGDLS and CDR2 YYNGEE. The CDR3 consists of 15 residues. CDR3: CASSVGGGFQETQYF. CDR3 coding DNA: TGTGCCAGCAGCGTAGGCGGGGGTTTCCAAGAGACCCAGTACTTC.

The chain is built from TRBV2 and TRBJ1-1; TRBD1 matches at 7 bases. Germline CDR1 is SNHLY and CDR2 is FYNNEI. This CDR3 spans 16 amino acids. V lost 6 bases, J lost 4 bases, and 14 bases stayed unmatched. The CDR3 loop reads CASSRLSTGVSTEAFF. The CDR3 coding sequence is TGTGCCAGCAGCCGGCTGTCAACAGGGGTGAGCACTGAAGCTTTCTTT.

The chain recombines TRBV6-6 with TRBJ2-1; D gene ambiguous. Trimming shortened V by 2 bases and J by 5 bases, and 4 bases separated the two germline ends. Germline V CDR1 and CDR2: MNHNY, SVGAGI (reference sequence). The CDR3 has 12 residues. The CDR3 loop is CASSYEHNEQFF. CDR3 bases: TGTGCCAGCAGTTACGAGCACAATGAGCAGTTCTTC.

This clone was observed a few times. V and J are TRBV7-2 and TRBJ2-1; 8 positions agree with TRBD2. Trimming removed 2 bases from V and 8 bases from J; junction bases left unmatched: 5. Germline loops: CDR1 SGHTA, CDR2 FQGNSA. The CDR3 sequence is 14 residues long. The DNA of the CDR3 is TGTGCCAGCAGCTTAACGGGAGGGAGGCATGAGCAGTTCTTC. Encoded protein: CASSLTGGRHEQFF.

The V and J genes are TRBV6-1 and TRBJ1-1; D unclear. The V gene lost 4 bases and the J gene lost 0 bases, with 9 bases spanning the gap. This CDR3 spans 14 amino acids. Germline loops: CDR1 MNHNS, CDR2 SASEGT. The CDR3 nucleotides are TGTGCCAGCAGTGCCCCCGGGGTGAACACTGAAGCTTTCTTT. Its protein is CASSAPGVNTEAFF.

The rearrangement joins TRBV7-9 to TRBJ1-2, with TRBD1 matching over 12 bases. The germline CDR1 and CDR2 sequences are SEHNR and FQNEAQ (reference sequence). This CDR3 contains 14 residues. Losses at the gene ends were 5 bases for V and 5 bases for J; bases not matched to a gene: 3. CDR3 bases: TGTGCCAGCAGCCTGGGACAGGGGGCGTATGGCTACACCTTC. It yields the protein CASSLGQGAYGYTF.

The DNA for the CDR3 is TGTGCCACCGCCGGGACATTCCAAGAGACCCAGTACTTC. Translation gives CATAGTFQETQYF. The rearrangement joins TRBV24-1 to TRBJ2-5; tentatively, D is TRBD1 (6 bases). Trimming removed 9 bases at V and 1 base at J, with 11 bases between. Germline V gene sequence: CDR1 KGHDR, CDR2 SFDVKD. The CDR3 sequence is 13 residues long.

This clone was found once. V and J are TRBV10-3 and TRBJ2-3, with unresolved D. This CDR3 has 12 residues. From germline, CDR1 is ENHRY and CDR2 SYGVKD. Trimming removed 3 bases from V and 2 bases from J, with 3 bases in between. CDR3 loop: CAISDFTDTQYF. CDR3 DNA sequence: TGTGCCATCAGTGACTTCACAGATACGCAGTATTTT.

The chain links TRBV7-6 to TRBJ1-1; D might be TRBD1 (5 bases). The germline gives CDR1 SGHVS, CDR2 FNYEAQ. V lost 3 bases to trimming and J lost 5 bases, with 13 bases between them. This CDR3 is 14 amino acids long. CDR3 DNA: TGTGCCAGCAGCTTGCAGGGTGAAATGACTGAAGCTTTCTTT. This encodes CASSLQGEMTEAFF.

This sequence joins TRBV27 and TRBJ1-4; a possible D gene is TRBD1 (5 bases). Germline V CDR1 and CDR2: MNHEY, SMNVEV (reference sequence). CDR3 length: 15 residues. Trimming shortened V by 5 bases and J by 6 bases, and 16 bases separated the two germline ends. CDR3 sequence (DNA): TGTGCCAGCAGTAGGGGCGGACGCGCCGATGAAAAACTGTTTTTT. As protein: CASSRGGRADEKLFF.

The V call is TRBV7-2, the J call TRBJ1-2, with TRBD1 as a possible D gene (5 bases). The CDR3 covers 14 residues. Germline V CDR1 and CDR2: SGHTA, FQGNSA. V lost 5 bases and J 8 bases, leaving 18 bases between the germline ends. As DNA, the CDR3 is TGTGCCAGCAGCATCCAGGGTACCCTTGAGGGCTACACCTTC. It yields the protein CASSIQGTLEGYTF. Full variable domain (missing parts from reference TRBV7-2 and TRBJ1-2): GAGVSQSPSNKVTEKGKDVELRCDPISGHTALYWYRQSLGQGLEFLIYFQGNSAPDKSGLPSDRFSAERTGGSVSTLTIQRTQQEDSAVYLCASSIQGTLEGYTFGSGTRLTVV.

The rearrangement uses TRBV6-2 or TRBV6-3 and TRBJ1-2; D perhaps matches TRBD1 (5 bases). The V end lost 4 bases, the J end lost 6 bases, and 15 bases lay between the germline ends. CDR1 is MNHEY, CDR2 SVGEGT, per germline. The CDR3 loop spans 14 amino acids. CDR3 nucleotides: TGTGCCAGCAGTTTCAGGGTTGAGTCGGATGGCTACACCTTC. As protein: CASSFRVESDGYTF.

V usage is TRBV30 and J usage is TRBJ2-1; the match to TRBD2 covers 8 bases. The ends lost 3 bases at V and 9 bases at J; junction bases unmatched: 4. The CDR3 totals 12 residues. CDR1 is GTSNPN, CDR2 SVGIG, per germline (reference sequence). CDR3 loop: CAWSGGALEQFF. The DNA for the CDR3 is TGTGCCTGGAGCGGGGGGGCCCTTGAGCAGTTCTTC. Full variable domain (remainder filled in from reference TRBV30 and TRBJ2-1): SQTIHQWPATLVQPVGSPLSLECTVEGTSNPNLYWYRQAAGRGLQLLFYSVGIGQISSEVPQNLSASRPQDRQFILSSKKLLLSDSGFYLCAWSGGALEQFFGPGTRLTVL.

V and J are TRBV7-3 and TRBJ2-2; TRBD1 agrees at 7 bases. CDR1 and CDR2 (germline): SGHTA, FQGTGA. The CDR3 is made up of 17 amino acids. V was pared by 1 base and J by 6 bases, with 11 bases of the junction left unmatched. DNA for the CDR3: TGTGCCAGCAGCTTAAACCCCGGGACAGTCGGTGCCGGGGAGCTGTTTTTT. Its translation is CASSLNPGTVGAGELFF. Complete variable domain (other parts from reference TRBV7-3 and TRBJ2-2): GAGVSQTPSNKVTEKGKYVELRCDPISGHTALYWYRQSLGQGPEFLIYFQGTGAADDSGLPNDRFFAVRPEGSVSTLKIQRTERGDSAVYLCASSLNPGTVGAGELFFGEGSRLTVL.

The chain recombines TRBV10-3 with TRBJ1-5; D is undetermined. This CDR3 comprises 13 residues. Germline CDR1 is ENHRY and CDR2 is SYGVKD. The V and J ends lost 11 bases and 0 bases respectively, with 11 bases between them. This chain's CDR3 is CASRTDSNQPQHF. The CDR3 region has the DNA TGTGCCTCGCGGACTGATAGCAATCAGCCCCAGCATTTT.

This clone was recorded only once. The chain joins TRBV11-2 to TRBJ1-1, with D maybe TRBD1 (5 bases). V was trimmed by 5 bases and J by 1 base, leaving 8 bases between them. The CDR3 loop spans 13 amino acids. CDR1 and CDR2 (germline): SGHAT, FQNNGV. CDR3 bases: TGTGCCAGCAGCCCGGACACGAACACTGAAGCTTTCTTT. Protein sequence: CASSPDTNTEAFF.

This clone was counted a few times. The chain combines TRBV27 with TRBJ2-7, with TRBD1 identical over 7 bases. V lost 5 bases and J lost 3; bases outside the gene matches: 13. The CDR3 is 16 amino acids. The germline CDR1 and CDR2 sequences are MNHEY and SMNVEV (reference sequence). The CDR3, as DNA: TGTGCCAGCAGTAATCGGCGACAGGGTTCCTTCTACGAGCAGTACTTC. Protein product: CASSNRRQGSFYEQYF.

The chain combines TRBV6-5 with TRBJ2-5; D possibly corresponds to TRBD1 (6 bases). Germline CDR1 MNHEY, CDR2 SVGAGI. The length of the CDR3 is 14 residues. V lost 4 bases, J lost 5 bases, and 14 bases lay in between. Here the CDR3 reads CASSFSLQGETQYF. Here the CDR3 DNA reads TGTGCCAGCAGTTTTAGTTTGCAGGGGGAGACCCAGTACTTC.

This chain joins TRBV18 and TRBJ1-5; tentatively, D is TRBD1 (5 bases). V was shortened by 1 base and J by 9 bases, with 13 bases between the two germline ends. There are 14 residues in the CDR3. Germline CDR1 and CDR2: KGHSH and LQKENI. CDR3 loop: CASSPRQQQTPQHF. Here the CDR3 DNA reads TGTGCCAGCTCACCACGACAGCAGCAGACGCCCCAGCATTTT. The full variable domain, completed using reference TRBV18 and TRBJ1-5, is NAGVMQNPRHLVRRRGQEARLRCSPMKGHSHVYWYRQLPEEGLKFMVYLQKENIIDESGMPKERFSAEFPKEGPSILRIQQVVRGDSAAYFCASSPRQQQTPQHFGDGTRLSIL.

The V gene is TRBV5-4, the J gene TRBJ2-3; D not resolved. With 3 bases removed from V and 2 bases from J, the gap between germline ends came to 10 bases. Germline V CDR1 and CDR2: SGHNT, YYREEE (reference sequence). The CDR3 is made up of 14 amino acids. DNA of the CDR3: TGTGCCAGCAGCTCCCCCACAACCACAGATACGCAGTATTTT. This encodes CASSSPTTTDTQYF.

The chain uses TRBV27 and TRBJ2-3; 11 nucleotides line up with TRBD2. Trimming cost V 4 bases and J 5 bases; bases outside gene matches: 8. The CDR3 is made up of 16 amino acids. Germline lookup yields CDR1 MNHEY and CDR2 SMNVEV (reference sequence). DNA of the CDR3: TGTGCCAGCAGTTCCCTAACTAGCGGGAGAGGAGATACGCAGTATTTT. Its protein product is CASSSLTSGRGDTQYF.

CDR3 nucleotide sequence: TGTGCCAGTAGTCCAGGCCTCGGGACTAGCGGGAGCGTGTACGAGCAGTACTTC. This gives the protein CASSPGLGTSGSVYEQYF. This chain links TRBV19 with TRBJ2-7, with 14 bases aligning to TRBD2. The CDR3 runs to 18 residues. V shed 5 bases, J shed 4 bases, and the junction held 13 bases outside the gene matches. Germline values: CDR1 LNHDA, CDR2 SQIVND (reference sequence).

This clone was seen just once. The rearrangement uses TRBV3-1 (or the pseudogene TRBV3-2) and TRBJ2-3; 13 nucleotides line up with TRBD2. Germline CDR1 and CDR2: LGHDT and YNNKEL (reference sequence). With 3 bases clipped from V and 6 bases from J, the junction kept 9 bases outside the gene matches. The CDR3 consists of 17 residues. CDR3: CASSQVTSGGRPDTQYF. In DNA, the CDR3 is TGTGCCAGCAGCCAGGTGACTAGCGGGGGGCGCCCGGATACGCAGTATTTT.

The chain links TRBV27 to TRBJ2-6; the match to TRBD1 covers 7 bases. Germline CDR1 is MNHEY and CDR2 is SMNVEV (reference sequence). The CDR3 sequence is 17 residues long. Trimming removed 5 bases from V and 0 bases from J; junction bases left unmatched: 7. In nucleotides, the CDR3 is TGTGCCAGCAGTACCCTGGGACAGAGCTCTGGGGCCAACGTCCTGACTTTC. It specifies CASSTLGQSSGANVLTF.

This clone was counted between two and nine times. The rearrangement uses TRBV5-8 and TRBJ2-7, with D perhaps matching TRBD1 (6 bases). The CDR3 spans 13 residues. Trimming took 7 bases from V and 5 from J, leaving 16 bases between them. Germline CDR1 reads SGHTS; CDR2 reads YDEGEE. The CDR3 reads CASRGRGRHEQYV. Written as DNA, the CDR3 is TGTGCCAGCCGGGGCAGGGGTAGGCACGAGCAGTACGTC.

The chain carries TRBV29-1 and TRBJ1-1, with 7 nucleotides matching TRBD1. Germline CDR1 and CDR2: SQVTM and ANQGSEA. Trimming cost V 5 bases and J 3 bases; bases outside gene matches: 9. CDR3 size: 14 residues. The CDR3 here is CSVNYRGAYTEAFF. CDR3 nucleotide sequence: TGCAGCGTTAACTACAGGGGAGCGTACACTGAAGCTTTCTTT.